This T cell receptor (beta chain) was identified in a study of shared clonotypes between healthy human individuals. Study details: Each donor contributed plates that comprised three CD4 naive, three CD4 memory, two CD8 naive and one CD8 memory. Whole-study findings and limits: Rarefaction curves obtained for sorted subsets showed sequencing incomplete despite large depth.

As for this clone: Its specificity is unknown.

The V and J ends lost 5 bases and 5 bases, in that order; junction bases with no gene match: 8. The CDR3 spans 14 residues. Germline assignment: CDR1 MDHEN and CDR2 SYDVKM. Participating donors were healthy, HIV-negative adults free of recent acute infections or vaccinations. The genomic DNA of each subset was split evenly across several immunoSEQ plates. Only in-frame clones appear in the TCRdb table, and some are missing; sequencing was by immunoSEQ multiplex PCR. The table lists about 2,500,000 clones, around nine tenths of them singletons, with over 0.12% in the top ten. This receptor was obtained from a man aged 18 to 35 in good health. What was sequenced was naive CD4+ T cells sorted from blood. Subset of the sample: CD45RA+ positively selected. This chain links TRBV28 with TRBJ1-1, with 7 bases lining up with TRBD1. CDR3 region: CASSPRQGRTEAFF. CDR3 nucleotide sequence: TGTGCCAGCAGTCCTAGACAGGGCCGGACTGAAGCTTTCTTT.